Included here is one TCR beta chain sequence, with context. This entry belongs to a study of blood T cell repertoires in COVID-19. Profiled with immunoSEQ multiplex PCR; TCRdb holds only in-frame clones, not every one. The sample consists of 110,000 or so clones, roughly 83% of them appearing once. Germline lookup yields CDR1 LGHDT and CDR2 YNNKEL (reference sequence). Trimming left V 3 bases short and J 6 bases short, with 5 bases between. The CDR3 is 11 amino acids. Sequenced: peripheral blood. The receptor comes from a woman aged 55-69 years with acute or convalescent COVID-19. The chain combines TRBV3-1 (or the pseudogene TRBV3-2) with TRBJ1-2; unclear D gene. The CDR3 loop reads CASSQGHGYTF. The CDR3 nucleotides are TGTGCCAGCAGCCAGGGCCATGGCTACACCTTC.